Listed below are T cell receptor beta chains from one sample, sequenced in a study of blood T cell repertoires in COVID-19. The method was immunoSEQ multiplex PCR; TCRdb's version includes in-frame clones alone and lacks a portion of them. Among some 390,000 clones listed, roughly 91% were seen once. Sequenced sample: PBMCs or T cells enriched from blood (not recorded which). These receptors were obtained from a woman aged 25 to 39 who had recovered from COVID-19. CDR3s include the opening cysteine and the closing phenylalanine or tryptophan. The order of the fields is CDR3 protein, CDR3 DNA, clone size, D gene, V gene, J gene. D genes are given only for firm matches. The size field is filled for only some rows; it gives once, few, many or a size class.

CDR3aa: CASSGYRGSTEAFF
CDR3nt: TGTGCCAGCAGCGGATACAGGGGTAGCACTGAAGCTTTCTTT
abundance: -
d_gene: TRBD1
v_gene: TRBV5-4
j_gene: TRBJ1-1

CDR3aa: CASSLKGPGEQYF
CDR3nt: TGCGCCAGCAGCTTAAAGGGGCCAGGCGAGCAGTACTTC
abundance: -
d_gene: -
v_gene: TRBV5-1
j_gene: TRBJ2-7

CDR3aa: CAISESDSLGETQYF
CDR3nt: TGTGCCATCAGTGAGTCTGACAGCCTCGGAGAGACCCAGTACTTC
abundance: -
d_gene: -
v_gene: TRBV10-3
j_gene: TRBJ2-5

CDR3aa: CASSLQGQSETFF
CDR3nt: TGTGCCAGCAGCTTGCAGGGACAGTCGGAGACGTTCTTC
abundance: once
d_gene: TRBD1
v_gene: TRBV5-8
j_gene: TRBJ2-1

CDR3aa: CASSVLERNTGELFF
CDR3nt: TGTGCCAGCAGCGTATTAGAGCGAAACACCGGGGAGCTGTTTTTT
abundance: -
d_gene: -
v_gene: TRBV9
j_gene: TRBJ2-2

CDR3aa: CANQLVPSYNEQFF
CDR3nt: TGTGCCAACCAACTAGTCCCCTCCTACAATGAGCAGTTCTTC
abundance: -
d_gene: -
v_gene: TRBV5-5
j_gene: TRBJ2-1

CDR3aa: CASSQNEVRTSGLNEQFF
CDR3nt: TGCGCCAGCAGCCAAAACGAGGTCCGGACTAGCGGACTCAATGAGCAGTTCTTC
abundance: -
d_gene: TRBD2
v_gene: TRBV4-3
j_gene: TRBJ2-1

CDR3aa: CASSLPGQLNTEAFF
CDR3nt: TGTGCCAGCAGCCTACCGGGACAGTTGAACACTGAAGCTTTCTTT
abundance: -
d_gene: TRBD1
v_gene: TRBV5-4
j_gene: TRBJ1-1

CDR3aa: CASSEGRGLGTGELFF
CDR3nt: TGTGCCAGCAGTGAAGGGAGGGGGCTTGGGACCGGGGAGCTGTTTTTT
abundance: -
d_gene: -
v_gene: TRBV2
j_gene: TRBJ2-2

CDR3aa: CASSLTSGANEQFF
CDR3nt: TGTGCCAGCAGTTTGACTAGCGGGGCCAATGAGCAGTTCTTC
abundance: -
d_gene: TRBD2
v_gene: TRBV2
j_gene: TRBJ2-1

CDR3aa: CASSLDRGYGYTF
CDR3nt: TGTGCCAGCAGCCTTGACAGGGGCTATGGCTACACCTTC
abundance: -
d_gene: TRBD1
v_gene: TRBV7-2
j_gene: TRBJ1-2

CDR3aa: CASSGRDRGNTEAFF
CDR3nt: TGCGCCAGCAGCGGCCGGGACAGGGGAAACACTGAAGCTTTCTTT
abundance: -
d_gene: TRBD1
v_gene: TRBV5-1
j_gene: TRBJ1-1

CDR3aa: CASSPGLAGYEQYF
CDR3nt: TGTGCCAGCAGCCCGGGACTAGCGGGGTACGAGCAGTACTTC
abundance: -
d_gene: TRBD2
v_gene: TRBV6-5
j_gene: TRBJ2-7

CDR3aa: CSASGKGGTLSYEQYF
CDR3nt: TGCAGTGCTAGTGGGAAGGGGGGGACCCTTTCCTACGAGCAGTACTTC
abundance: -
d_gene: -
v_gene: TRBV20-1
j_gene: TRBJ2-7

CDR3aa: CASSPNSGNTIYF
CDR3nt: TGTGCCAGCAGCCCTAACAGTGGAAACACCATATATTTT
abundance: -
d_gene: -
v_gene: TRBV27
j_gene: TRBJ1-3

CDR3aa: CASSLNRMASGRAQREQYF
CDR3nt: TGTGCCAGCAGTTTAAATCGGATGGCTAGCGGGAGGGCCCAACGAGAGCAGTACTTC
abundance: -
d_gene: TRBD2
v_gene: TRBV27
j_gene: TRBJ2-7

CDR3aa: CASSREGTGNQPQHF
CDR3nt: TGTGCCAGCTCTCGGGAAGGGACAGGGAACCAGCCCCAGCATTTT
abundance: -
d_gene: TRBD1
v_gene: TRBV18
j_gene: TRBJ1-5

CDR3aa: CASSPQGATNEKLFF
CDR3nt: TGTGCCAGCAGCCCGCAGGGGGCGACTAATGAAAAACTGTTTTTT
abundance: once
d_gene: TRBD1
v_gene: TRBV9
j_gene: TRBJ1-4

CDR3aa: CASSSQSDTEAFF
CDR3nt: TGTGCCAGCAGCTCCCAATCGGACACTGAAGCTTTCTTT
abundance: -
d_gene: -
v_gene: TRBV9
j_gene: TRBJ1-1

CDR3aa: CASSSYTGTYSF
CDR3nt: TGTGCCAGCAGCTCGTATACCGGGACTTACAGCTTC
abundance: -
d_gene: -
v_gene: TRBV7-9
j_gene: TRBJ2-7

CDR3aa: CASSSISGGGTGELFF
CDR3nt: TGTGCCAGCAGCTCAATTAGCGGGGGGGGAACCGGGGAGCTGTTTTTT
abundance: -
d_gene: TRBD2
v_gene: TRBV5-4
j_gene: TRBJ2-2

CDR3aa: CAWSRQGSVQPQHF
CDR3nt: TGTGCCTGGAGCAGACAGGGTTCGGTTCAGCCCCAGCATTTT
abundance: -
d_gene: TRBD1
v_gene: TRBV30
j_gene: TRBJ1-5

CDR3aa: CASSLVRGGNQPQHF
CDR3nt: TGTGCCAGCAGCTTAGTCAGGGGAGGGAATCAGCCCCAGCATTTT
abundance: -
d_gene: -
v_gene: TRBV7-2
j_gene: TRBJ1-5

CDR3aa: CASSQSTGYGYTF
CDR3nt: TGCGCCAGCAGCCAATCGACGGGCTATGGCTACACCTTC
abundance: -
d_gene: -
v_gene: TRBV4-1
j_gene: TRBJ1-2

CDR3aa: CASSVVSGRAVFNEQFF
CDR3nt: TGTGCCAGCAGCGTAGTTAGCGGGAGGGCCGTTTTCAATGAGCAGTTCTTC
abundance: -
d_gene: TRBD2
v_gene: TRBV9
j_gene: TRBJ2-1

CDR3aa: CASSQDRSSTDTQYF
CDR3nt: TGTGCCAGCAGCCAGGACAGGTCAAGCACAGATACGCAGTATTTT
abundance: -
d_gene: TRBD1
v_gene: TRBV6-5
j_gene: TRBJ2-3

CDR3aa: CASSLGGLVGNEQFF
CDR3nt: TGTGCCAGCAGCTTAGGGGGACTAGTAGGCAATGAGCAGTTCTTC
abundance: -
d_gene: TRBD2
v_gene: TRBV11-2
j_gene: TRBJ2-1

CDR3aa: CASLVRGMNTEAFF
CDR3nt: TGTGCCAGCCTCGTCCGGGGGATGAACACTGAAGCTTTCTTT
abundance: -
d_gene: -
v_gene: TRBV28
j_gene: TRBJ1-1

CDR3aa: CAWTPGSWETQYF
CDR3nt: TGTGCCTGGACCCCAGGGTCCTGGGAGACCCAGTACTTC
abundance: -
d_gene: -
v_gene: TRBV30
j_gene: TRBJ2-5

CDR3aa: CAWSMPGSERAAQHF
CDR3nt: TGTGCCTGGTCGATGCCGGGATCCGAAAGGGCGGCCCAGCATTTT
abundance: once
d_gene: -
v_gene: TRBV30
j_gene: TRBJ1-5

CDR3aa: CASSPRGGDGYTF
CDR3nt: TGTGCCAGCAGCCCCCGGGGAGGAGATGGCTACACCTTC
abundance: -
d_gene: -
v_gene: TRBV7-8
j_gene: TRBJ1-2

CDR3aa: CASSPQDRGPEAFF
CDR3nt: TGTGCCAGCAGTCCTCAGGACAGGGGACCTGAAGCTTTCTTT
abundance: -
d_gene: TRBD1
v_gene: TRBV28
j_gene: TRBJ1-1

CDR3aa: CASSPPSDRGHTIYF
CDR3nt: TGTGCCAGCTCACCACCCTCGGACAGGGGGCACACCATATATTTT
abundance: -
d_gene: TRBD1
v_gene: TRBV18
j_gene: TRBJ1-3

CDR3aa: CASDPGTNYNEQFF
CDR3nt: TGTGCCAGCGACCCCGGGACTAACTACAATGAGCAGTTCTTC
abundance: -
d_gene: TRBD2
v_gene: TRBV28
j_gene: TRBJ2-1

CDR3aa: CARSPDRGKGEKLFF
CDR3nt: TGTGCCAGAAGCCCAGACAGGGGGAAAGGTGAAAAACTGTTTTTT
abundance: -
d_gene: -
v_gene: TRBV7-5
j_gene: TRBJ1-4

CDR3aa: CASRRAGGELFF
CDR3nt: TGTGCCAGCAGGAGGGCTGGCGGGGAGCTGTTTTTT
abundance: -
d_gene: -
v_gene: TRBV6-5
j_gene: TRBJ2-2

CDR3aa: CASGGANEQYF
CDR3nt: TGTGCCAGCGGGGGGGCGAACGAGCAGTACTTC
abundance: -
d_gene: -
v_gene: TRBV9
j_gene: TRBJ2-7

CDR3aa: CASSPDLPSPYGYTF
CDR3nt: TGTGCCAGCAGCCCCGACTTGCCCTCACCTTATGGCTACACCTTC
abundance: -
d_gene: -
v_gene: TRBV2
j_gene: TRBJ1-2

CDR3aa: CASSGAAGQETQYF
CDR3nt: TGTGCCAGCAGTGGGGCCGCGGGCCAAGAGACCCAGTACTTC
abundance: few
d_gene: -
v_gene: TRBV25-1
j_gene: TRBJ2-5

CDR3aa: CASSPDRGRNSPLHF
CDR3nt: TGTGCCAGCAGCCCGGACAGGGGTCGTAATTCACCCCTCCACTTT
abundance: many
d_gene: TRBD1
v_gene: TRBV5-6
j_gene: TRBJ1-6

CDR3aa: CATSRDKATANQPQHF
CDR3nt: TGTGCCACCAGCAGAGATAAGGCGACAGCCAATCAGCCCCAGCATTTT
abundance: -
d_gene: -
v_gene: TRBV15
j_gene: TRBJ1-5

CDR3aa: CASQGLAGADTQYF
CDR3nt: TGTGCCTCGCAGGGACTAGCGGGTGCAGATACGCAGTATTTT
abundance: few
d_gene: TRBD2
v_gene: TRBV24-1
j_gene: TRBJ2-3

CDR3aa: CASSQSTGFGGYTF
CDR3nt: TGTGCCAGCAGCCAATCAACAGGGTTCGGTGGCTACACCTTC
abundance: few
d_gene: -
v_gene: TRBV14
j_gene: TRBJ1-2

CDR3aa: CASSLQGDNTEAFF
CDR3nt: TGTGCCAGCAGCTTACAGGGTGATAACACTGAAGCTTTCTTT
abundance: -
d_gene: -
v_gene: TRBV7-2
j_gene: TRBJ1-1

CDR3aa: CASSIEASGSSYNEQFF
CDR3nt: TGTGCCAGTAGTATAGAGGCTAGCGGCTCCTCCTACAATGAGCAGTTCTTC
abundance: -
d_gene: TRBD2
v_gene: TRBV19
j_gene: TRBJ2-1

CDR3aa: CASSSHDSQPQHF
CDR3nt: TGTGCCAGCAGTTCTCACGACAGTCAGCCCCAGCATTTT
abundance: -
d_gene: -
v_gene: TRBV27
j_gene: TRBJ1-5

CDR3aa: CASSKQGMNTEAFF
CDR3nt: TGTGCCAGTAGTAAACAGGGGATGAACACTGAAGCTTTCTTT
abundance: -
d_gene: TRBD1
v_gene: TRBV19
j_gene: TRBJ1-1

CDR3aa: CASFRLAGGRETQYF
CDR3nt: TGTGCCAGCTTTAGACTAGCGGGGGGCCGGGAGACCCAGTACTTC
abundance: -
d_gene: TRBD2
v_gene: TRBV6-5
j_gene: TRBJ2-5

CDR3aa: CASSINSGKLGGYTF
CDR3nt: TGTGCCAGTAGTATTAACTCCGGGAAGCTCGGGGGCTACACCTTC
abundance: -
d_gene: -
v_gene: TRBV19
j_gene: TRBJ1-2

CDR3aa: CASSFGTVNYGYTF
CDR3nt: TGTGCCAGCAGCTTCGGGACAGTTAACTATGGCTACACCTTC
abundance: -
d_gene: TRBD1
v_gene: TRBV11-2
j_gene: TRBJ1-2